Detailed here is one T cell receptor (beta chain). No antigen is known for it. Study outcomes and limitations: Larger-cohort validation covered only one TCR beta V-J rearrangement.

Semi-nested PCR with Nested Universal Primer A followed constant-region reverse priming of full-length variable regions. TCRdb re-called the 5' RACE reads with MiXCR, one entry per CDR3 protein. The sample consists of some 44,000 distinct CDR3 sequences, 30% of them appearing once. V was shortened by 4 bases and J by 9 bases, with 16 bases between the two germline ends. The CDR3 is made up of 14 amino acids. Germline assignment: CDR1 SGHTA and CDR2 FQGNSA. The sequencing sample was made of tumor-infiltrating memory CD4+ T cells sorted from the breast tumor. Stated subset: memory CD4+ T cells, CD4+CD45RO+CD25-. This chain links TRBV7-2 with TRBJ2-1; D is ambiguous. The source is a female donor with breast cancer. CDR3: CASSSRRLSGEQFF. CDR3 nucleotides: TGTGCCAGCAGCTCTCGCCGCCTATCGGGTGAGCAGTTCTTC.